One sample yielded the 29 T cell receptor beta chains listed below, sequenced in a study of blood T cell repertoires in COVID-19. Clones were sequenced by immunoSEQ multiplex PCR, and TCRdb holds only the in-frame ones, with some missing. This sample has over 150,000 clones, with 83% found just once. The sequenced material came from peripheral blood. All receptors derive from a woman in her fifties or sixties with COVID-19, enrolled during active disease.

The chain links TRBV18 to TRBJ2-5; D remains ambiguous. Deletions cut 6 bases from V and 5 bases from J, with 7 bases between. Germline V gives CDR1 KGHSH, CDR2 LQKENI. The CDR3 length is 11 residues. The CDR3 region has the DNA TGTGCCAGCTCGGGCGAGGAGACCCAGTACTTC. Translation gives CASSGEETQYF.

CDR3 sequence (DNA): TGTGCCAGCAGCTTGGAAGGGGCCGGAGAGACCCAGTACTTC. It yields the protein CASSLEGAGETQYF. This chain connects TRBV5-6 to TRBJ2-5; weak D call: TRBD1 (5 bases). Germline V CDR1 and CDR2: SGHDT, YYEEEE. This CDR3 is 14 amino acids long. Trimming took 0 bases from V and 4 from J, leaving 10 bases between them.

CDR3 nucleotide sequence: TGTGCCAGCAGCCAGACACCCTTCAATCAGCCCCAGCATTTT. Amino acids: CASSQTPFNQPQHF. The chain recombines TRBV27 with TRBJ1-5; unclear D gene. The CDR3 spans 14 residues. Germline V CDR1 and CDR2: MNHEY, SMNVEV (reference sequence). V was clipped by 6 bases and J by 3 bases, with 12 bases between them.

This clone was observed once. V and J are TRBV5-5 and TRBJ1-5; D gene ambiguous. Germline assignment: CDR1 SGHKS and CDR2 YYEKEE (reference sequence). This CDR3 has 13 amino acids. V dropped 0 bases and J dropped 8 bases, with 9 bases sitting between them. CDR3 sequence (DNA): TGTGCCAGCAGCTTGGCCAGGTCCGAGCCCCAGCATTTT. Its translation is CASSLARSEPQHF.

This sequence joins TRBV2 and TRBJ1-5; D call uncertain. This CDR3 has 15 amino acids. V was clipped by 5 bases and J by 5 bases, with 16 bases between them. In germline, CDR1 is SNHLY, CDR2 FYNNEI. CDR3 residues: CASSKELRGDQPQHF. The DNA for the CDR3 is TGTGCCAGCAGTAAGGAACTCCGTGGAGATCAGCCCCAGCATTTT. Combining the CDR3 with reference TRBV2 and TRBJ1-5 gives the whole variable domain EPEVTQTPSHQVTQMGQEVILRCVPISNHLYFYWYRQILGQKVEFLVSFYNNEISEKSEIFDDQFSVERPDGSNFTLKIRSTKLEDSAMYFCASSKELRGDQPQHFGDGTRLSIL.

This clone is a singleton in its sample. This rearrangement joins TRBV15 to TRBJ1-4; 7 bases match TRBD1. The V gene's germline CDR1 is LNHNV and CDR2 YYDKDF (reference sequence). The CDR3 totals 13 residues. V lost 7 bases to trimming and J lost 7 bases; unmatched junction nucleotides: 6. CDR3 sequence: CATTRGRTEKLFF. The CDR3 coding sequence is TGTGCCACCACGAGGGGGCGCACTGAAAAACTGTTTTTT.

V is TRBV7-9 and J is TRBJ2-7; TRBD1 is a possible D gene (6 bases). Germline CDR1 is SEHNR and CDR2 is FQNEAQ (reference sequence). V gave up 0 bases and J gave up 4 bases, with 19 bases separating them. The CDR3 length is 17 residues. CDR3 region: CASSLAGGDIKFYEQYF. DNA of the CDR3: TGTGCCAGCAGCTTAGCGGGTGGGGACATAAAATTTTACGAGCAGTACTTC. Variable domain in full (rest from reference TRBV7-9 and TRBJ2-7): DTGVSQNPRHKITKRGQNVTFRCDPISEHNRLYWYRQTLGQGPEFLTYFQNEAQLEKSRLLSDRFSAERPKGSFSTLEIQRTEQGDSAMYLCASSLAGGDIKFYEQYFGPGTRLTVT.

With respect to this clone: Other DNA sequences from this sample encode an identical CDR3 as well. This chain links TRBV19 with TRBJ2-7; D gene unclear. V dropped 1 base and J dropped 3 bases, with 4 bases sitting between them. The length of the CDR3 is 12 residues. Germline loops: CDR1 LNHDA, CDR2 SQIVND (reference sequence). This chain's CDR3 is CASSIGGYEQYF. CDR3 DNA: TGTGCCAGTAGTATAGGCGGCTACGAGCAGTACTTC.

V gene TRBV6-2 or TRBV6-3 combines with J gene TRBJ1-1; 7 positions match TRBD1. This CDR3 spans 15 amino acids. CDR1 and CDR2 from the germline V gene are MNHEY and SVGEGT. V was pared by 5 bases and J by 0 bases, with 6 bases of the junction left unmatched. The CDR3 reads CASSPRGQLNTEAFF. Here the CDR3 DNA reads TGTGCCAGCAGTCCAAGGGGACAGCTGAACACTGAAGCTTTCTTT.

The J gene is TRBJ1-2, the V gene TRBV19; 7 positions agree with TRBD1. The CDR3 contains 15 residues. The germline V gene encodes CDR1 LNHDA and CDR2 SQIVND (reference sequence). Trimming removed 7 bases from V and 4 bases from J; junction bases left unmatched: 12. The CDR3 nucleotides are TGTGCCAGTACCACCACAGGGGTTTGGGGCTATGGCTACACCTTC. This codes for CASTTTGVWGYGYTF.

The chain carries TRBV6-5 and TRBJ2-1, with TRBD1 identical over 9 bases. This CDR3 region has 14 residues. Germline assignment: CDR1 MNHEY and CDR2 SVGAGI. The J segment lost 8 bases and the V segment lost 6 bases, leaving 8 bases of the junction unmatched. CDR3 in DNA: TGTGCCAGCAGCCTGACAGGGGGTAAAGATGAGCAGTTCTTC. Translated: CASSLTGGKDEQFF.

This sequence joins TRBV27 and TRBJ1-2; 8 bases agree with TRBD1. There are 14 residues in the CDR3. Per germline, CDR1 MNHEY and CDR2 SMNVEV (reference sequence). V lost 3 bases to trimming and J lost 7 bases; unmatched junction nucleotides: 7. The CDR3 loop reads CASSLDRAAFGYTF. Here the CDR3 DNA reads TGTGCCAGCAGTTTGGACAGGGCCGCGTTTGGCTACACCTTC.

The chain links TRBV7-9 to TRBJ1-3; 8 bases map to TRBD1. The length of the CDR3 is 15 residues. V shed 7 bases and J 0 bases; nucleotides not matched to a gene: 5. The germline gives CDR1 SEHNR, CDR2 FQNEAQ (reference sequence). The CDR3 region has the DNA TGTGCCAGCACCCGGACAGGGCTCTCTGGAAACACCATATATTTT. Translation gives CASTRTGLSGNTIYF.

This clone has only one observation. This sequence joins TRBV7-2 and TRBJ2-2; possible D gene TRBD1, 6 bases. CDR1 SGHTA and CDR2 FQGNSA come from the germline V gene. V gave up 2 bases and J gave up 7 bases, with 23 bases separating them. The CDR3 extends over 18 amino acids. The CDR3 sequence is CASSLSPWGRGTDGELFF. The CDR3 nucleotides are TGTGCCAGCAGCTTAAGCCCCTGGGGCAGGGGAACGGACGGGGAGCTGTTTTTT.

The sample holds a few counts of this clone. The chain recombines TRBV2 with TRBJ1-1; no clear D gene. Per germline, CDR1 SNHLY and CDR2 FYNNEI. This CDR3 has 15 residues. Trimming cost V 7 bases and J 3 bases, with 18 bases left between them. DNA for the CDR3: TGTGCCAGCAACGCCGTACTCGGAGTGGACACTGAAGCTTTCTTT. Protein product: CASNAVLGVDTEAFF.

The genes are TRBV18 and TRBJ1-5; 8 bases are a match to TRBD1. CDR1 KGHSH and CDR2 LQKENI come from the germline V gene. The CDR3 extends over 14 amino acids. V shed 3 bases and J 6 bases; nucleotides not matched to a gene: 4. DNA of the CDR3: TGTGCCAGCTCACCCGGGACAGGACTTCAGCCCCAGCATTTT. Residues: CASSPGTGLQPQHF.

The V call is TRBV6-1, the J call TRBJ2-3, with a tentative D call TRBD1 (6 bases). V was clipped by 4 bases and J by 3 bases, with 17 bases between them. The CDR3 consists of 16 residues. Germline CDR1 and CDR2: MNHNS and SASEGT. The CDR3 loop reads CASSARTVLGTDTQYF. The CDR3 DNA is TGTGCCAGCAGTGCCAGGACAGTCCTTGGTACAGATACGCAGTATTTT.

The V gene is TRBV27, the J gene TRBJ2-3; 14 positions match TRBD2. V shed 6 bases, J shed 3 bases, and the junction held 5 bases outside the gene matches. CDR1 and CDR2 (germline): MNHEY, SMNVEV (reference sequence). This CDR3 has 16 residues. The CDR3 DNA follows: TGTGCCAGCAGGGGACTAGCGGGAGTAAGGACAGATACGCAGTATTTT. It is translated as CASRGLAGVRTDTQYF.

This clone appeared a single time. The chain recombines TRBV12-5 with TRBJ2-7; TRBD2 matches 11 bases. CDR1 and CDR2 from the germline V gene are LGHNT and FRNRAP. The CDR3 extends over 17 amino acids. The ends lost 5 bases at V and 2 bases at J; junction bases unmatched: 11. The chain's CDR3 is CASGTGTSGLIAYEQYF. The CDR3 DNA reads TGTGCTAGTGGTACCGGGACTAGCGGATTGATTGCCTACGAGCAGTACTTC.

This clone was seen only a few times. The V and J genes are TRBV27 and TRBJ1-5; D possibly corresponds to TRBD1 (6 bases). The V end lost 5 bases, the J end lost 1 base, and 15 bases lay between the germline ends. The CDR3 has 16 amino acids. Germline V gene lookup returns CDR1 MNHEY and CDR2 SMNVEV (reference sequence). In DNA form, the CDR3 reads TGTGCCAGCAGTACCAGCAACAGGGTGAGCAATCAGCCCCAGCATTTT. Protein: CASSTSNRVSNQPQHF.

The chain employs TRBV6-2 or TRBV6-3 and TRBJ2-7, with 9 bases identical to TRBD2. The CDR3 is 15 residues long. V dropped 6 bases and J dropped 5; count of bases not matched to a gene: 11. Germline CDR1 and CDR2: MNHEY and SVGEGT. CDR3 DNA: TGTGCCAGCAGCCCCAGGACTAGCGAAATCCACGAGCAGTACTTC. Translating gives CASSPRTSEIHEQYF.

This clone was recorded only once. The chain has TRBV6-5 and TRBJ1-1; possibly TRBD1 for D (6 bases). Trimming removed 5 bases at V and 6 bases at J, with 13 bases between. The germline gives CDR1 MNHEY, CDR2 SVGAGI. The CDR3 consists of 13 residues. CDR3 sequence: CASSNLYRAEAFF. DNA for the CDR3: TGTGCCAGCAGTAATTTATACAGGGCTGAAGCTTTCTTT.

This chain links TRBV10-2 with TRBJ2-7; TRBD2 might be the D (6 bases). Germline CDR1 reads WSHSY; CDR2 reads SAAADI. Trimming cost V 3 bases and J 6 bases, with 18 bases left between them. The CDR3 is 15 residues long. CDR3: CASSDVTSGVAEQYF. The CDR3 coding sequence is TGCGCCAGCAGTGACGTGACTTCGGGGGTTGCCGAGCAGTACTTC.

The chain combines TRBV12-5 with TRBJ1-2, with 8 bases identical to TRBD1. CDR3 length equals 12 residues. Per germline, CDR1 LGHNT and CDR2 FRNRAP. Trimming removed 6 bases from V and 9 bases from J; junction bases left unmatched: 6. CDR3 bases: TGTGCTAGTGGACCCGACAGGGGACGCTACACCTTC. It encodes CASGPDRGRYTF.

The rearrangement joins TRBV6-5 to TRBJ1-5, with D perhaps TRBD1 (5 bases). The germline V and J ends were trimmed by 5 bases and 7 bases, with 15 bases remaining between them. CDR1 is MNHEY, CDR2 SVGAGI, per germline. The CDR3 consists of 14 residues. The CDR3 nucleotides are TGTGCCAGCAGTCCCCAGTTTGGGGCCCAGCCCCAGCATTTT. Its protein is CASSPQFGAQPQHF.

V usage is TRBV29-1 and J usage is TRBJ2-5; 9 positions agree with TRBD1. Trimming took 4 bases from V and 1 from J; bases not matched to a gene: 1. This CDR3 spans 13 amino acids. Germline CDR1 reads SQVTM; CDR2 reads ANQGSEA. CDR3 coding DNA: TGCAGCGTTGGGGACAGGGTCCAAGAGACCCAGTACTTC. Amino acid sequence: CSVGDRVQETQYF. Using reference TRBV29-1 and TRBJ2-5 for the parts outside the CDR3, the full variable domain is SAVISQKPSRDICQRGTSLTIQCQVDSQVTMMFWYRQQPGQSLTLIATANQGSEATYESGFVIDKFPISRPNLTFSTLTVSNMSPEDSSIYLCSVGDRVQETQYFGPGTRLLVL.

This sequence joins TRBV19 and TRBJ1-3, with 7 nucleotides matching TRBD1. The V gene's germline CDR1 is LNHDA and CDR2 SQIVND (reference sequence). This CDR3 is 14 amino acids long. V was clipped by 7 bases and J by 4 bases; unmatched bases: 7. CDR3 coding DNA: TGTGCCAGTACCGACAGGGAAACAGGAAACACCATATATTTT. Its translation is CASTDRETGNTIYF.

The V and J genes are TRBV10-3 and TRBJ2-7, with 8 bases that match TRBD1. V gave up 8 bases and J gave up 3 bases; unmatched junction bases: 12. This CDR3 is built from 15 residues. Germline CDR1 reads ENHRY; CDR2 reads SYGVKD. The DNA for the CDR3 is TGTGCCATCCGGGCGGGAACAGGGGGAGTCTACGAGCAGTACGTC. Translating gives CAIRAGTGGVYEQYV.

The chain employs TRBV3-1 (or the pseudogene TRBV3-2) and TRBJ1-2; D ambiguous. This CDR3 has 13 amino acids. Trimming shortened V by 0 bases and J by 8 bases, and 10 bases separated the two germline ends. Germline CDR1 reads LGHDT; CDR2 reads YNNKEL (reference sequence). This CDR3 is CASSQDRGSGYTF. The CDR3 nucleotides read TGTGCCAGCAGCCAAGATCGCGGGAGCGGCTACACCTTC.